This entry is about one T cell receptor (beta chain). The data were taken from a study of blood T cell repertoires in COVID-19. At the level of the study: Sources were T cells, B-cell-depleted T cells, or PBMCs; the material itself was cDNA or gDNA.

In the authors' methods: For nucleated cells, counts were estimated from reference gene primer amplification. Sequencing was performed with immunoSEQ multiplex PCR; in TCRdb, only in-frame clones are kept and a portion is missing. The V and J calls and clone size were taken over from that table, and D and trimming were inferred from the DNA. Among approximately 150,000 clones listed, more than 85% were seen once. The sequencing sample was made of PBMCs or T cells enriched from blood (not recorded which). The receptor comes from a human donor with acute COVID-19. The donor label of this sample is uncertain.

Here the CDR3 reads CASSRHDLLAGAVDTQYF. For the CDR3, the DNA is TGTGCCAGCAGCCGCCACGACTTACTAGCGGGGGCCGTTGATACGCAGTATTTT. The rearrangement uses TRBV5-4 and TRBJ2-3, with 11 bases that match TRBD2. J lost 6 bases, V lost 4 bases, and 16 bases had no gene match. CDR1 SGHNT and CDR2 YYREEE come from the germline V gene (reference sequence). The CDR3 contains 18 residues.